This T cell receptor (beta chain) is from a study of identical twins (dated by TCRdb to about 2016). With respect to the entire study: TCR alpha and beta repertoires from monozygotic twins, unrelated adults of various ages and cord blood were deep-sequenced to test whether fetal clonotypes persist. To rule out contamination, replicate twin experiments were performed at different times with different library preparation protocols. Results and caveats for the whole study, not just this receptor: Compared with coincidental sharing between unrelated individuals, an excess of low generation-probability sequences was observed among out-of-frame TCR alpha sequences shared between twins. Excess twin sharing in beta out-of-frame sequences was weaker because fewer shared sequences lowered the signal-to-noise ratio. In monozygotic twins, recombination models systematically underestimated out-of-frame TCR alpha sharing, but the models matched the sharing seen between unrelated individuals. Fewer insertions were carried by abundant cord blood beta clonotypes, a similar but weaker trend appeared in young adult naive repertoires, and no such trend appeared in memory repertoires. Because the same donors could not be followed over many years, conclusions were based on cross-sectional statistical analysis. Zero-insertion analyses could be partly confounded by invariant T cells such as MAIT and iNKT, although diverse VJ usage argued against such confounding for most clonotypes.

Every donor in the study was a healthy Caucasian. The twin cohort comprised three pairs of female monozygotic twins, all aged roughly 18 to 30 years. The RNA used for TCR libraries was isolated from peripheral blood mononuclear cells. Libraries were built with 5' RACE. Sequencing was carried out with an Illumina HiSeq 2000. A universal primer binding site was added through template switching, and the final cDNA carried a unique molecular identifier so that TCR cDNA molecules could be counted accurately. Specific primers in the conserved constant-segment region were used to synthesize first-strand cDNA for TCR alpha and beta chains. To control for contamination, every cDNA library was double barcoded, receiving both a SMART-Mk sample barcode and Illumina barcodes. TruSeq adapter sequences along with Illumina sample barcodes were introduced in two successive PCR steps. The Illumina HiSeq platform was used with custom primers to sequence TCR alpha and beta cDNA libraries. Regarding the original processing steps: MiGEC processed the raw reads to extract unique molecular identifiers, while MiXCR was used to determine the CDR3 positions. Recombination models were inferred per individual with the repgenHMM and IGoR tools using an EM algorithm. Shared clonotypes were analyzed with the tcR package in R, and sharing was normalized by the product of cloneset sizes. To study raw recombination free of thymic and clonal selection effects, out-of-frame nonproductive sequences were analyzed. The public sequencing data were trimmed at Q25 with fastp and processed into clonotypes with MiXCR by TCRdb, which kept only in-frame beta chains. Each entry is one CDR3 protein sequence, shown with its most common DNA and genes. Clone size and V and J calls follow TCRdb, not the original study. The sample records about 920,000 distinct CDR3 sequences, 9% to 15% of which are singletons. The ten largest clones capture 1.5% to 2% of the sample.

This clonotype was picked up many times. The antigen it recognizes is unknown. No qualities accompany the bases; no much larger clone lies one base away. These data were also reused for a study on yellow fever vaccine responses in identical twins. The second investigation adds: According to the authors, in identical twins the way T cells responded to vaccination appeared partly convergent and partly personalized. In the study, vaccine-responding T cell clones were precisely tracked in identical twins.

This TCR came from a woman aged 18-35 years in good health. Sequencing input: PBMCs.

DNA sequence: TGTGCCAGCAGTACACAGGGGCTTAATTCACCCCTCCACTTT. Its translation reads: CASSTQGLNSPLHF. Here the chain combines TRBV12-3 or TRBV12-4 and TRBJ1-6, and 7 junction bases match TRBD1. V loses 5 bases at its end and J loses 6 bases; junction bases beyond the gene matches: 4. Including cysteine and phenylalanine, the CDR3 has 14 amino acids. Only the CDR3 DNA stays, 42 bases, in frame from base 1.